Included here is one T cell receptor (beta chain) sequence, with context. V was pared by 1 base and J by 5 bases, with 11 bases of the junction left unmatched. Germline values: CDR1 SGHVS, CDR2 FQNEAQ. The CDR3 runs 17 residues. Sequenced by immunoSEQ multiplex PCR; TCRdb stores in-frame clones only, minus some. This table holds under 55,000 clones, approximately 90% found once. The sample is drawn from a study of T cell changes during pregnancy in multiple sclerosis. This TCR came from a female donor with multiple sclerosis, enrolled in a pregnancy study. This sample comprised CD8+ T cells from peripheral blood mononuclear cells, obtained after pregnancy. This chain uses TRBV7-8 with TRBJ2-5, with TRBD2 identical over 9 bases. DNA of the CDR3: TGTGCCAGCAGCTTAGTTCCTAGCGGGGCCCCGGGGGAGACCCAGTACTTC. This encodes CASSLVPSGAPGETQYF.